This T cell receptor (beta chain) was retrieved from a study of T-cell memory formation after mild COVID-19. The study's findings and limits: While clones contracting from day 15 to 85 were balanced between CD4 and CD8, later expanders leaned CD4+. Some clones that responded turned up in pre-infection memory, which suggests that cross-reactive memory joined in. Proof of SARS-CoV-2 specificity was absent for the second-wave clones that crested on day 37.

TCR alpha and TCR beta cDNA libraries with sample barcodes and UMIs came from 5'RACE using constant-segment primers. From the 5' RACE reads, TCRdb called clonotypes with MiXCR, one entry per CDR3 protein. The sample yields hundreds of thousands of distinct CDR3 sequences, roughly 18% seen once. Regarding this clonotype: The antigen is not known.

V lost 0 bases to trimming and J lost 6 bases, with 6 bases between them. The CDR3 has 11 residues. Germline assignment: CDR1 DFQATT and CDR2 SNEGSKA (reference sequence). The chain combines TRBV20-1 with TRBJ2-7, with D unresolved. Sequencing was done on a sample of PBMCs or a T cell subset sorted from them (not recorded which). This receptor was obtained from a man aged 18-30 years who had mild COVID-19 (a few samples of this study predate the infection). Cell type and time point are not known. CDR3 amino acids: CSAREVAEQYF. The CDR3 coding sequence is TGCAGTGCTAGAGAGGTGGCCGAGCAGTACTTC.